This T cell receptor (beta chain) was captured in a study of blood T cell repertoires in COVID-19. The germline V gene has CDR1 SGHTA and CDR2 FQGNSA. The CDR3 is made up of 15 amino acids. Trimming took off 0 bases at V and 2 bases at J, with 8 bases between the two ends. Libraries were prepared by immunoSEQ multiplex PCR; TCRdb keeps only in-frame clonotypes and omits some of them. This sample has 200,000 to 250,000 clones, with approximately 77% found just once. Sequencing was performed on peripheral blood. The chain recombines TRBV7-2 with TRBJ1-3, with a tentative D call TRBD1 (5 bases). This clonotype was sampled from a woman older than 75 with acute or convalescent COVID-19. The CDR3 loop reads CASSLAGGTGNTIYF. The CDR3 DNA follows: TGTGCCAGCAGCTTAGCGGGGGGTACTGGAAACACCATATATTTT.